This T cell receptor (beta chain) is from a study of blood T cell repertoires in COVID-19. The V and J ends lost 4 bases and 12 bases, in that order; junction bases with no gene match: 6. The CDR3 totals 12 residues. Germline loops: CDR1 SGHRS, CDR2 YFSETQ. Clones were sequenced by immunoSEQ multiplex PCR, and TCRdb holds only the in-frame ones, with some missing. The data hold roughly 250,000 clones, with 75% to 95% observed a single time. Individuals drawn from 24 US areas were roughly 18 to 95 years old. The sample was PBMCs or T cells enriched from blood (not recorded which). The source is a woman under 30 who had recovered from COVID-19. The chain couples TRBV5-1 to TRBJ2-1; 8 bases are shared with TRBD1. CDR3 loop: CASSLSGTGQFF. CDR3 coding DNA: TGCGCCAGCAGCCTCTCCGGGACAGGGCAGTTCTTC. Together with reference TRBV5-1 and TRBJ2-1, the CDR3 gives the full variable domain: KAGVTQTPRYLIKTRGQQVTLSCSPISGHRSVSWYQQTPGQGLQFLFEYFSETQRNKGNFPGRFSGRQFSNSRSEMNVSTLELGDSALYLCASSLSGTGQFFGPGTRLTVL.